This T cell receptor (beta chain) emerged from a study of blood T cell repertoires in COVID-19. The CDR3 is made up of 13 amino acids. V lost 7 bases, J lost 4 bases, and 7 bases stayed unmatched. The germline V gene has CDR1 GTSNPN and CDR2 SVGIG (reference sequence). Profiled with immunoSEQ multiplex PCR; TCRdb holds only in-frame clones, not every one. The repertoire includes about 200,000 clones, approximately 90% of them detected once, and roughly a sixth sits in the top ten. Enrollment of patients from Seattle took place during active infection, with longitudinal follow-up. Sequencing used peripheral blood. The receptor was derived from a man over 45 with COVID-19, enrolled during active disease. The chain is built from TRBV30 and TRBJ2-1, with 7 nucleotides matching TRBD2. CDR3 in DNA: TGTGCCTCCCGAAGCGGGAATTACAATGAGCAGTTCTTC. Amino acids: CASRSGNYNEQFF.